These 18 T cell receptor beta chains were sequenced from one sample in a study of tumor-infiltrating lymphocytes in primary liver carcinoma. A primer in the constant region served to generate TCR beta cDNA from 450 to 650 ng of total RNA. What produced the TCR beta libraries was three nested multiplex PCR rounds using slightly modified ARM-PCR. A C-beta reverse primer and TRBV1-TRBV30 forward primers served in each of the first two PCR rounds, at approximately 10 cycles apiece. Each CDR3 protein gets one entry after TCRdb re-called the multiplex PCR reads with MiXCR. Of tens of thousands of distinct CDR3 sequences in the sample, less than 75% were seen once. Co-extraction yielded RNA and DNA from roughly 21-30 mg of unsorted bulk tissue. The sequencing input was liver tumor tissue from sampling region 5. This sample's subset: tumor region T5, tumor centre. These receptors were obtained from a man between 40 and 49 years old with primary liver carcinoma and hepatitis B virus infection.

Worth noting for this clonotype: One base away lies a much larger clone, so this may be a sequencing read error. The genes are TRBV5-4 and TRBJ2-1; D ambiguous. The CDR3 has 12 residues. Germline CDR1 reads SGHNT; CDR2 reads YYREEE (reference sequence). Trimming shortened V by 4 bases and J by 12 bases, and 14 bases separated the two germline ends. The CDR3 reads CASSVGFDGQFF. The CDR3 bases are TGTGCCAGCAGCGTAGGTTTCGATGGGCAGTTCTTC.

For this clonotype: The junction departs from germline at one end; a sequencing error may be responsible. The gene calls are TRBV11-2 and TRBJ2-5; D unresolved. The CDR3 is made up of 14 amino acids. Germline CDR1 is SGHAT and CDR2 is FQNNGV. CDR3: CASCLGDTRETQYF. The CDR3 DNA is TGTGCCAGCTGCTTAGGAGACACGCGAGAGACCCAATACTTC.

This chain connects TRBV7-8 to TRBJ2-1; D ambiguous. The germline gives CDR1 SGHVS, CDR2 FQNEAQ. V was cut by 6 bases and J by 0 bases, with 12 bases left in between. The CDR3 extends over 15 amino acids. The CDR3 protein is CASSQVGSSYNEQFF. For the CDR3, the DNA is TGTGCCAGCAGTCAAGTGGGAAGCTCCTACAATGAGCAGTTCTTC.

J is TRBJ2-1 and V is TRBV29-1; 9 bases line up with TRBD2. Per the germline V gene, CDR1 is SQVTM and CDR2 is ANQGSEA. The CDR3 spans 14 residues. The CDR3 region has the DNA TGCAGTGTTCCGACTAGCGGCAACTACAATGGGCAATTCTTC. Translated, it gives CSVPTSGNYNGQFF.

CDR3 region: CATSDLSRDTGELFF. The CDR3 coding sequence is TGTGCCACCAGTGATTTATCCAGGGACACCGGGGAGCTGTTTTTT. The V call is TRBV24-1, the J call TRBJ2-2, with TRBD1 as a possible D gene (5 bases). The CDR3 totals 15 residues. Trimming took off 1 base at V and 3 bases at J, with 8 bases between the two ends. Germline loops: CDR1 KGHDR, CDR2 SFDVKD.

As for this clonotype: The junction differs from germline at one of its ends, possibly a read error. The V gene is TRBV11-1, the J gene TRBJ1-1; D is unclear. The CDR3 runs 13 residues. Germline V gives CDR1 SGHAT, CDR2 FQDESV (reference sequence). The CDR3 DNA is TGTGCCAGCAGTTCGACCATGAGCACTGAAGCTTCCTTT. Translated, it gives CASSSTMSTEASF.

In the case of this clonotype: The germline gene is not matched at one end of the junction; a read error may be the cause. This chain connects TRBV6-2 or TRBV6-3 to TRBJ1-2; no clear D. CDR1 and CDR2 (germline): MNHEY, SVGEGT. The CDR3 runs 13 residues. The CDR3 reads CGSRYSVRVGYTF. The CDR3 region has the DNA TGTGGCAGCAGGTACTCTGTACGGGTAGGCTACACCTTC.

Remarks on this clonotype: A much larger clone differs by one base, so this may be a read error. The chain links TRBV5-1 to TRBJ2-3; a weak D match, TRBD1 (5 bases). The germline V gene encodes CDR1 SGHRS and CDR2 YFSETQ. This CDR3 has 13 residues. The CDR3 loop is CVSALMWGDTQYF. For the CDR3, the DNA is TGCGTCAGCGCACTCATGTGGGGCGATACGCAGTATTTT.

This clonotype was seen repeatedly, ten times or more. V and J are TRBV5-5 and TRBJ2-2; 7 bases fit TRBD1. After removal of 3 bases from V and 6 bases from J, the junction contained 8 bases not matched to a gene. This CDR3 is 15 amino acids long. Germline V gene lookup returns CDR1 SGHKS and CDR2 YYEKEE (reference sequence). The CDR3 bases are TGTGCCAGCAGCTCCCCACTCCAGGGGGCCGGGGAGCTGTTTTTT. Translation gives CASSSPLQGAGELFF.

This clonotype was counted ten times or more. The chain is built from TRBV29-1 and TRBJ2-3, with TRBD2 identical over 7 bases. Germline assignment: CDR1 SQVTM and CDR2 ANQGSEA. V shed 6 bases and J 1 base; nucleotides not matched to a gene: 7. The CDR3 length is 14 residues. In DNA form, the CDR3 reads TGCAGCGTGTCGCTAGCGGAAGGCACAGATACGCAGTATTTT. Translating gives CSVSLAEGTDTQYF.

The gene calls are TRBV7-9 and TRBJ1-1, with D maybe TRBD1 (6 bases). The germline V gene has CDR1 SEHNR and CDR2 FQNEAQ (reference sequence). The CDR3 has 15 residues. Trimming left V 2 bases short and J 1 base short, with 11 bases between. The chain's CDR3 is CASSLTMDRNTEAFF. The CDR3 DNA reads TGTGCCAGCAGCTTAACAATGGACAGGAACACTGAAGCTTTCTTT.

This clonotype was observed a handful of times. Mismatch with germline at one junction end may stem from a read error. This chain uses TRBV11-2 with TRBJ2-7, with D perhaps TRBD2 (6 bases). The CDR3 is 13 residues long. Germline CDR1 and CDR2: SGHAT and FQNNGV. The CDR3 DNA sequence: TGTGCCAGCAGCTTAAGTGGGCTAGCGTCACAGTATTTC. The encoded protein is CASSLSGLASQYF.

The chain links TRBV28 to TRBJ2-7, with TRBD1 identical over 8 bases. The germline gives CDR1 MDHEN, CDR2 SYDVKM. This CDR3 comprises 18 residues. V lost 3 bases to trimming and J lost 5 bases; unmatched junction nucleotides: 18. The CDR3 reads CASSLGPRTGLGAHEQYF. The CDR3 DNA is TGTGCCAGCAGTTTGGGTCCACGGACAGGGCTAGGGGCCCACGAGCAGTACTTC.

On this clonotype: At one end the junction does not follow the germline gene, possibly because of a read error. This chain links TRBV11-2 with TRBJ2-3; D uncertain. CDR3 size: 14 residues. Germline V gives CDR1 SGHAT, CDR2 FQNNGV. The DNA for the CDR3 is TGTGCCAGTAGCCCGGGCTCCTCGTCAGATACACAGTATTTT. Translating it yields CASSPGSSSDTQYF. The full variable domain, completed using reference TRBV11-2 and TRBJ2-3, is EAGVAQSPRYKIIEKRQSVAFWCNPISGHATLYWYQQILGQGPKLLIQFQNNGVVDDSQLPKDRFSAERLKGVDSTLKIQPAKLEDSAVYLCASSPGSSSDTQYFGPGTRLTVL.

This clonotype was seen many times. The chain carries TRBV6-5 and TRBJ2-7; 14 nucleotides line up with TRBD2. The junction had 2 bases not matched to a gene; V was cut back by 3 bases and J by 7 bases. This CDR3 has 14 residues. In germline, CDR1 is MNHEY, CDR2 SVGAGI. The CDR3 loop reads CASSYGLAGGEQYF. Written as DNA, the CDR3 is TGTGCCAGCAGTTATGGACTAGCGGGAGGAGAGCAGTACTTC.

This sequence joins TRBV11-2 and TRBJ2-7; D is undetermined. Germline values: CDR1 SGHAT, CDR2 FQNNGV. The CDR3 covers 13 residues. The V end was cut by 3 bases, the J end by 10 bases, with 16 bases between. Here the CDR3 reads CASSLSDLASQYF. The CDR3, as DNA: TGTGCCAGCAGCTTGAGTGACTTGGCGTCACAGTACTTC.

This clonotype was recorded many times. CDR3 sequence reads: CASSLDGQGYNGYTF. The CDR3 nucleotides are TGCGCCAGCAGCTTGGACGGACAGGGTTATAATGGCTACACCTTC. The V gene is TRBV5-1, the J gene TRBJ1-2, with 8 bases identical to TRBD1. Germline trimming cut 0 bases from V and 6 bases from J; bases unmatched to any gene: 7. This CDR3 region has 15 residues. Germline CDR1 is SGHRS and CDR2 is YFSETQ.

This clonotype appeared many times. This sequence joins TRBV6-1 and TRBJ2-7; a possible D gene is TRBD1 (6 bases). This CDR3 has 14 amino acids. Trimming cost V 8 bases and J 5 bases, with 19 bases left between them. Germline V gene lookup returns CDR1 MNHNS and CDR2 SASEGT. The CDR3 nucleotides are TGTGCCAGCGGACCCCAGGGGATCCTAAACGAGCAGTACTTC. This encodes CASGPQGILNEQYF.